The 27 T cell receptor beta chains in this list originate from one sample, sequenced in a study of CXCR3-negative and CXCR3-positive naive CD8 T cells. Preparation of TRB cDNA libraries relied on 5' RACE carrying UMI labels. Each CDR3 protein gets one entry in TCRdb, which reprocessed the 5' RACE reads and gives no DNA. The sample holds approximately 88,000 distinct CDR3 sequences. Notes on the study in general: CXCR3-negative naive cells had less hydrophobic TRB CDR3s than did CXCR3-positive naive cells.

What these receptors recognize is not known. What was sequenced was naive CXCR3+ CD8+ T cells from blood. Subset of the sample: CD45RO-CCR7+CD27+CD95- naive CD8+ T cells expressing CXCR3 (TNR3+). Receptors were obtained from a human donor in good health. Some clones in this sample may be carry-over from other donors' samples.

The chain links TRBV7-9 to TRBJ1-4. The CDR3 spans 13 residues. The germline V gene has CDR1 SEHNR and CDR2 FQNEAQ (reference sequence). Here the CDR3 reads CASSPKTNEKLFF.

The V gene is TRBV29-1, the J gene TRBJ2-3; checking the TCRdb D call of TRBD1 is not possible without DNA. In germline, CDR1 is SQVTM, CDR2 ANQGSEA. The CDR3 consists of 14 residues. The chain's CDR3 is CSVAWGASPDTQYF.

The chain combines TRBV4-2 with TRBJ2-7; no DNA is available, so the TRBD1 call from TCRdb remains unchecked. The CDR3 loop spans 15 amino acids. In germline, CDR1 is LGHNA, CDR2 YNFKEQ. The CDR3: CASSQEGKGAYEQYF.

The rearrangement uses TRBV5-1 and TRBJ2-7; TCRdb returns TRBD1, unconfirmable since there is no DNA. Per germline, CDR1 SGHRS and CDR2 YFSETQ. The CDR3 length is 16 residues. The CDR3 spells CASSLADRGFVNEQYF.

V usage is TRBV7-9 and J usage is TRBJ2-7; TCRdb lists TRBD1, though no DNA is available to test this call. The CDR3 length is 15 residues. Germline lookup yields CDR1 SEHNR and CDR2 FQNEAQ (reference sequence). CDR3 loop: CASSSHRATAYEQYF.

The chain combines TRBV6-5 with TRBJ2-7; with no DNA, the TCRdb D assignment of TRBD1 cannot be verified. This CDR3 is built from 14 residues. CDR1 MNHEY and CDR2 SVGAGI come from the germline V gene. CDR3 sequence reads: CASSYSTGAYEQYF.

This rearrangement joins TRBV7-7 to TRBJ2-1. This CDR3 is built from 13 residues. Germline V gene sequence: CDR1 SSHAT, CDR2 FNYEAQ (reference sequence). CDR3 in amino acids: CASSLIEWDEQFF.

This chain joins TRBV13 and TRBJ2-1; TCRdb outputs TRBD2, but without DNA this stays unchecked. Germline CDR1 reads PRHDT; CDR2 reads FYEKMQ (reference sequence). The CDR3 extends over 13 amino acids. The CDR3 protein is CASSLGREGEQFF.

The chain uses TRBV29-1 and TRBJ1-3. This CDR3 has 13 residues. Germline CDR1 and CDR2: SQVTM and ANQGSEA. CDR3 protein: CSAVASSGNTIYF.

This sequence joins TRBV29-1 and TRBJ2-2. Germline CDR1 SQVTM, CDR2 ANQGSEA. The CDR3 covers 13 residues. CDR3: CSVDSGNTGELFF.

The chain joins TRBV6-2 or TRBV6-3 to TRBJ2-5; there is no DNA to check the TCRdb D call of TRBD1. The CDR3 has 13 residues. From germline, CDR1 is MNHEY and CDR2 SVGEGT. The CDR3 loop is CASSLPGDRIQYF.

The genes are TRBV12-3 or TRBV12-4 and TRBJ2-2; the TCRdb D gene call, TRBD1, has no DNA to confirm it. This CDR3 has 15 amino acids. The CDR3 protein is CASSLLGAYTGELFF.

The chain uses TRBV12-3 or TRBV12-4 and TRBJ2-1; absent DNA, TCRdb's TRBD1 call cannot be checked. CDR3 length: 15 residues. The CDR3 here is CASSLGQGLYNEQFF.

This chain links TRBV11-3 with TRBJ2-5; checking the TCRdb D call of TRBD1 is not possible without DNA. The V gene's germline CDR1 is SGHNT and CDR2 YENEEA. This CDR3 region has 16 residues. CDR3 in amino acids: CASSSREDRGPETQYF.

This chain uses TRBV7-2 with TRBJ2-2. The germline gives CDR1 SGHTA, CDR2 FQGNSA. This CDR3 region has 13 residues. The CDR3 loop reads CASSSQYTGELFF.

This chain links TRBV6-1 with TRBJ2-1; the D call of TRBD1 rests on TCRdb alone, since no DNA is present to check it. The germline CDR1 and CDR2 sequences are MNHNS and SASEGT. The CDR3 spans 16 residues. CDR3 sequence: CASIAFGPSPGNEQFF.

The chain recombines TRBV7-9 with TRBJ2-1; the TRBD2 assignment by TCRdb is unverifiable without DNA. Germline V CDR1 and CDR2: SEHNR, FQNEAQ (reference sequence). There are 15 residues in the CDR3. The CDR3 here is CASSSKAGGYNEQFF.

V usage is TRBV4-1 and J usage is TRBJ1-1. The germline CDR1 and CDR2 sequences are MGHRA and YSYEKL. The CDR3 has 15 amino acids. The CDR3: CASSPVGSLNTEAFF.

V and J are TRBV29-1 and TRBJ2-7. The length of the CDR3 is 13 residues. CDR1 and CDR2 (germline): SQVTM, ANQGSEA. CDR3 protein: CSVKDGWSYEQYF.

V usage is TRBV15 and J usage is TRBJ1-1. CDR1 LNHNV and CDR2 YYDKDF come from the germline V gene (reference sequence). The CDR3 consists of 13 residues. CDR3 residues: CATSRVRETEAFF.

The gene calls are TRBV29-1 and TRBJ2-1; as DNA is missing, the TRBD1 call by TCRdb cannot be tested. The CDR3 has 13 amino acids. CDR1 and CDR2 from the germline V gene are SQVTM and ANQGSEA. The CDR3: CSGGQVDYNEQFF.

The chain couples TRBV13 to TRBJ2-5. This CDR3 spans 13 amino acids. Germline CDR1 PRHDT, CDR2 FYEKMQ (reference sequence). The CDR3 protein is CASSPPAVETQYF.

The chain joins TRBV3-1 to TRBJ2-1; TCRdb's D call, TRBD2, is unchecked because there is no DNA. This CDR3 spans 16 amino acids. CDR1 is LGHDT and CDR2 is YNNKEL in the germline V gene (reference sequence). CDR3 region: CASSQDLQGPFGEQFF.

The chain employs TRBV20-1 and TRBJ2-1; no DNA is available, so the TRBD2 call from TCRdb remains unchecked. The CDR3 contains 14 residues. Germline CDR1 and CDR2: DFQATT and SNEGSKA (reference sequence). The CDR3 sequence is CSADISGSGGEQFF.

The rearrangement uses TRBV19 and TRBJ1-4; TCRdb selects TRBD1, and the lack of DNA leaves this call unchecked. The CDR3 totals 14 residues. Germline V lookup: CDR1 LNHDA, CDR2 SQIVND (reference sequence). CDR3 protein: CATSTGTTNEKLFF.

The chain carries TRBV14 and TRBJ2-5. Germline V CDR1 and CDR2: SGHDN, FVKESK. CDR3 length: 13 residues. The CDR3 loop is CASSRSGYETQYF.

The chain is built from TRBV7-8 and TRBJ2-5; TCRdb's D gene call, TRBD1, goes unchecked for lack of DNA. The length of the CDR3 is 17 residues. Germline loops: CDR1 SGHVS, CDR2 FQNEAQ. The CDR3 here is CASSLGMWGIGQETQYF.